This T cell receptor beta chain came from a study of T-cell memory formation after mild COVID-19. TCR alpha and TCR beta cDNA libraries with sample barcodes and UMIs came from 5'RACE using constant-segment primers. TCRdb re-called the 5' RACE reads with MiXCR, one entry per CDR3 protein. The data show some 250,000 distinct CDR3 sequences, more than 8% seen once. Overall study findings and caveats: Chiefly within CM and EM were the contracting CD4+ clones; CD8+ ones were within EMRA. Later expanders leaned CD4+, whereas clones that contracted between day 15 and 85 were balanced CD4/CD8.

The CDR3 is 15 amino acids. V shed 3 bases and J 5 bases; nucleotides not matched to a gene: 8. Germline CDR1 and CDR2: LGHNA and YSLEER. Comments on this clonotype: Its antigen is as yet unknown.

The sample comprised PBMCs or a T cell subset sorted from them (not recorded which). The V call is TRBV4-3, the J call TRBJ2-5; TRBD2 matches 8 bases. The TCR was taken from a man between 18 and 35 years old who had mild COVID-19 (a few samples of this study predate the infection). Cell type and time point are not known. For the CDR3, the DNA is TGCGCCAGCAGCCACGCCGGGACTAGTGTGGAGACCCAGTACTTC. Translation: CASSHAGTSVETQYF.